Listed here are 4 T cell receptor beta chains from one sample, sequenced in a study of T-cell reconstitution after alpha-beta-depleted transplantation in children. TCRbeta library preparation incorporated unique molecular identifiers. TCRdb reanalysed the PCR reads using MiXCR and keeps one entry per CDR3 protein. This sample carries approximately 1,000,000 distinct CDR3 sequences, roughly 29% of them seen once, and the ten largest clones take roughly 27%. The sample consisted of PBMCs, mostly from graft donor cells, taken 360 days after TCRalphabeta/CD19-depleted stem cell transplant. Every receptor here comes from a boy younger than two who had a stem cell transplant for SCID, so the T cells may come from the graft donor.

The chain combines TRBV2 with TRBJ2-2, with D uncertain. Trimming cost V 3 bases and J 8 bases, with 4 bases left between them. This CDR3 comprises 11 residues. Germline CDR1 and CDR2: SNHLY and FYNNEI. CDR3 sequence: CASSEQGELFF. DNA of the CDR3: TGTGCCAGCAGTGAGCAGGGGGAGCTGTTTTTT.

This clonotype was observed a few times. This chain joins TRBV18 and TRBJ2-2; D may be TRBD1 (5 bases). This CDR3 has 17 amino acids. Trimming stripped 6 bases from V and 1 base from J, with 18 bases between. Per the germline V gene, CDR1 is KGHSH and CDR2 is LQKENI. CDR3 DNA: TGTGCCAGCTCCCTCGGTGGACACTTCGAGAACACCGGGGAGCTGTTTTTT. As protein: CASSLGGHFENTGELFF.

This clonotype was observed a handful of times. The chain couples TRBV11-2 to TRBJ2-4; 8 bases align to TRBD1. The trim removed 9 bases at V and 0 bases at J, leaving 4 bases unmatched. The CDR3 spans 14 residues. The germline V gene has CDR1 SGHAT and CDR2 FQNNGV. CDR3: CASAGGIAKNIQYF. The DNA for the CDR3 is TGTGCCAGTGCAGGGGGCATAGCCAAAAACATTCAGTACTTC. The whole variable domain, filled in from reference TRBV11-2 and TRBJ2-4, reads EAGVAQSPRYKIIEKRQSVAFWCNPISGHATLYWYQQILGQGPKLLIQFQNNGVVDDSQLPKDRFSAERLKGVDSTLKIQPAKLEDSAVYLCASAGGIAKNIQYFGAGTRLSVL.

This clonotype turned up a few times. The chain is built from TRBV12-3 or TRBV12-4 and TRBJ2-7; 8 bases map to TRBD1. V shed 6 bases, J shed 4 bases, and the junction held 11 bases outside the gene matches. The CDR3 length is 15 residues. The CDR3, as DNA: TGTGCCAGCAGCAACCATCGGACAGGGAAGTACGAGCAGTACTTC. It yields the protein CASSNHRTGKYEQYF.